This note documents a single TCR beta chain sequence. Its target is unknown. Assay used: immunoSEQ multiplex PCR; TCRdb lists only in-frame clones, some missing. The sample contains millions of clones, about 92% of which appear only once. The data were taken from a study of shared clonotypes between healthy human individuals. Study details: Each donor's CD8 memory used one plate, CD8 naive two, each CD4 subset three. Study-wide findings and caveats: Larger estimated richness was generally recorded for naive subsets relative to memory subsets.

Germline CDR1 is SGHRS and CDR2 is YFSETQ. The V end lost 0 bases, the J end lost 4 bases, and 11 bases lay between the germline ends. The CDR3 totals 15 residues. The authors divided CD4+ cells into CD45RA+ naive and CD45RA-negative memory subsets. Sequencing was performed on naive CD4+ T cells sorted from blood. Regarding subset: CD45RA+ positively selected. The gene calls are TRBV5-1 and TRBJ1-5; D uncertain. This clonotype originated in a man younger than 35 in good health. Here the CDR3 reads CASSLGTQENQPQHF. The CDR3 bases are TGCGCCAGCAGCTTGGGGACCCAAGAAAATCAGCCCCAGCATTTT.